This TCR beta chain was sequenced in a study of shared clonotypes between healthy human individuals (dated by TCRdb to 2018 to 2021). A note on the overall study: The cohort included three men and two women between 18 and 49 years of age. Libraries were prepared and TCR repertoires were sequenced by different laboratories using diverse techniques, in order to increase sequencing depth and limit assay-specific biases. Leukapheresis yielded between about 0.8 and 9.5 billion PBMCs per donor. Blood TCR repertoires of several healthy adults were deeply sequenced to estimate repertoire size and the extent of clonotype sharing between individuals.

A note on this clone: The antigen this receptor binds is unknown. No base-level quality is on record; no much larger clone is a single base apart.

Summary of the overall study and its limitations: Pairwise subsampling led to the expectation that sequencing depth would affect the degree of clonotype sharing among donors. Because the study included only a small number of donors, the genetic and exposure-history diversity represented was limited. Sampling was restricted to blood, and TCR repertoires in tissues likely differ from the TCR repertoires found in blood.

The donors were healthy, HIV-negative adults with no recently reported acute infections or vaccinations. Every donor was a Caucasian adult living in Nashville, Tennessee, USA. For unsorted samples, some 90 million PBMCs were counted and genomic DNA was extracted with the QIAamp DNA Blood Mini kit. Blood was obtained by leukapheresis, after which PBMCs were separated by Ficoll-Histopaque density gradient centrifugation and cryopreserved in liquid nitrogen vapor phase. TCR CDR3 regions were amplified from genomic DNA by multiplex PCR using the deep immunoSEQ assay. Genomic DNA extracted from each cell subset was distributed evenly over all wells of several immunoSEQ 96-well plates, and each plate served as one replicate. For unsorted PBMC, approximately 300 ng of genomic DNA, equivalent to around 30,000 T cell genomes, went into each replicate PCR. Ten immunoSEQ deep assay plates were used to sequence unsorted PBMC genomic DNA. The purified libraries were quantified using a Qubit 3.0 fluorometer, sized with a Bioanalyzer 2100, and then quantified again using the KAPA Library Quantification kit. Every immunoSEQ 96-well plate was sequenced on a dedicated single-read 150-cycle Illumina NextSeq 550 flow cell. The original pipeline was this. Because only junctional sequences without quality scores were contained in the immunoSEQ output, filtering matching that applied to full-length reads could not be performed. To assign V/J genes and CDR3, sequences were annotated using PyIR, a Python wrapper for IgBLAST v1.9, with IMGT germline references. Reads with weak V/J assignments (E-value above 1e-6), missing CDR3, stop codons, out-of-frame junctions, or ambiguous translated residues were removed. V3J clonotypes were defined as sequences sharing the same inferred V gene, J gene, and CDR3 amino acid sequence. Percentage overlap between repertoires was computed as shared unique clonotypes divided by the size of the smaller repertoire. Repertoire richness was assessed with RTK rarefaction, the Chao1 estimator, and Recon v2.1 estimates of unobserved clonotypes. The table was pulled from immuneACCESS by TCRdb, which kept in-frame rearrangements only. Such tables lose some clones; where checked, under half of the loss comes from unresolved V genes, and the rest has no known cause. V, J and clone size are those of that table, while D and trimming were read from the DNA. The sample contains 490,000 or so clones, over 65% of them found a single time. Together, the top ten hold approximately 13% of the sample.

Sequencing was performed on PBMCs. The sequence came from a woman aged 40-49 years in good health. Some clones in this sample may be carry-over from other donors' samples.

The nucleotide sequence reads as follows: TGTGCCAGCAGCAGGGATCGGGGCTTGAACTCTGGGGCCAACGTCCTGACTTTC. Its translation is CASSRDRGLNSGANVLTF. The V gene is TRBV4-2 and the J gene is TRBJ2-6; the D assignment is uncertain and may be TRBD1 or TRBD2, with 5 bases supporting each. Deletion took 5 bases off V and 0 bases off J, with a span of 17 bases between the germline ends. Taken from cysteine to phenylalanine, the CDR3 has 18 residues. Just CDR3 DNA is preserved here, 54 bases in frame from base 1. CDR1 and CDR2 are read off the germline V gene as LGHNA and YNFKEQ.